This T cell receptor beta chain emerged from a study of blood T cell repertoires in COVID-19. On the study more broadly: Donors in the United States, Italy and Spain gave samples during acute or convalescent COVID-19. Sample material is recorded as cDNA or gDNA derived from T cells, B-cell-depleted T cells, or PBMCs.

Trimming shortened V by 5 bases and J by 1 base, and 8 bases separated the two germline ends. Germline V gene sequence: CDR1 ENHRY, CDR2 SYGVKD. This CDR3 spans 13 amino acids. Clones were sequenced by immunoSEQ multiplex PCR, and TCRdb holds only the in-frame ones, with some missing. Of approximately 300,000 clones in the sample, 80% to 95% are singletons; the top ten hold roughly 7.3%. This clonotype was sampled from a woman in her 30s with COVID-19, enrolled during active disease. What was sequenced was peripheral blood. This chain links TRBV10-3 with TRBJ2-5; no reliable D call. The CDR3 spells CAISRAGQETQYF. CDR3 bases: TGTGCCATCAGTAGAGCAGGCCAAGAGACCCAGTACTTC.